This T cell receptor beta chain is drawn from a study of blood T cell repertoires in COVID-19. Turning to the study itself: Acute-phase and convalescent COVID-19 samples originated in the United States, Italy and Spain. Sample material is recorded as cDNA or gDNA derived from T cells, B-cell-depleted T cells, or PBMCs.

This clone appeared a single time. Original processing methods: Estimation of nucleated cell counts relied on the amplification of reference gene primers. The repertoire was sequenced with immunoSEQ multiplex PCR; TCRdb's copy has only in-frame clones and lacks some. V and J calls and clone size come straight from that table; D and trimming were deduced from the DNA. In the table there are some 180,000 clones, roughly 90% of which are singletons. The source is a man aged 65-85 years with active or convalescent COVID-19. The material sequenced was peripheral blood.

CDR3 coding DNA: TGTGCCAGCAGCTTGTCCTCCTGGGGAGCGGGATTGAACACCGGGGAGCTGTTTTTT. It translates to CASSLSSWGAGLNTGELFF. V gene TRBV7-2 combines with J gene TRBJ2-2; 7 bases are a match to TRBD2. CDR1 and CDR2 (germline): SGHTA, FQGNSA. Trimming took 3 bases from V and 1 from J; bases not matched to a gene: 14. This CDR3 comprises 19 residues. Complete variable domain (other parts from reference TRBV7-2 and TRBJ2-2): GAGVSQSPSNKVTEKGKDVELRCDPISGHTALYWYRQSLGQGLEFLIYFQGNSAPDKSGLPSDRFSAERTGGSVSTLTIQRTQQEDSAVYLCASSLSSWGAGLNTGELFFGEGSRLTVL.